A selection of T cell receptor beta chains follows, all from one sample in a study of blood T cell repertoires in COVID-19. TCRdb's table, derived via immunoSEQ multiplex PCR, lists solely in-frame clones and lacks some. Among approximately 190,000 clones listed, around 86% were seen once. Sequenced input: peripheral blood. The source of these receptors is a man older than 75 with acute or convalescent COVID-19. The CDR3 runs from the conserved cysteine through the conserved F or W. The D gene is left open where the match is weak. The listing skips clone size in some rows; elsewhere it reads once, few, many or a size class.

size,V,D,J,DNA,CDR3
-,TRBV7-2,TRBD2,TRBJ2-3,TGTGCCAGCAGCTTATCCGCGGGAGCGTTAGGAGATACGCAGTATTTT,CASSLSAGALGDTQYF
-,TRBV28,TRBD1,TRBJ1-5,TGTGCCAGCAGTTTCCCAGCACAGGGGGCGCGTCAGCCCCAGCATTTT,CASSFPAQGARQPQHF
-,TRBV6-2/TRBV6-3,-,TRBJ2-7,TGTGCCAGCAGTTCCGGGACTCTTTCCTACGAGCAGTACTTC,CASSSGTLSYEQYF
once,TRBV5-4,-,TRBJ1-3,TGTGCCAGCAGCTTGTGGCAGGGAGGAAACACCATATATTTT,CASSLWQGGNTIYF
-,TRBV6-1,TRBD2,TRBJ2-3,TGTGCCAGCAGTGCCAGGACTAGCGGGAGGGTGAACACAGATACGCAGTATTTT,CASSARTSGRVNTDTQYF
once,TRBV10-2,TRBD1,TRBJ2-2,TGCGCCAGCAGTGAGACTATGACAGGGGAAAACACCGGGGAGCTGTTTTTT,CASSETMTGENTGELFF
-,TRBV6-5,TRBD1,TRBJ2-7,TGTGCCGGACGGGACAGGCACTACGAGCAGTACTTC,CAGRDRHYEQYF
-,TRBV28,TRBD2,TRBJ2-7,TGTGCCAGCAGGTACAGCGGGGGCGGGTACGAGCAGTACTTC,CASRYSGGGYEQYF
-,TRBV5-4,TRBD1,TRBJ1-2,TGTGCCAGCACCTCTCAAAGGACAGGGAAGGGCTACACCTTC,CASTSQRTGKGYTF
-,TRBV7-8,-,TRBJ1-5,TGTGCCAGCAGCCCCCAGCTGGGCCAACCATCTAGCAATCAGCCCCAGCATTTT,CASSPQLGQPSSNQPQHF
few,TRBV5-1,-,TRBJ1-2,TGCGCCAGCAGCTTGGATTCGGTCCAGGGAGGGTATGGCTACACCTTC,CASSLDSVQGGYGYTF